This TCR beta chain appears in the sequencing data of a study of CXCR3-negative and CXCR3-positive naive CD8 T cells. The study, taken as a whole, reports: Diversity in memory CD8+ cells fell much lower than the comparably high levels seen in both naive subsets. Across naive subsets, surface CD5 expression was comparable, and TCR strength was inferred from properties of the TRB CDR3. The TRB CDR3s that CXCR3-positive naive cells carried were more hydrophobic than those of CXCR3-negative naive cells.

Libraries were UMI-labeled 5' RACE TRB cDNA. TCRdb reprocessed the 5' RACE reads, keeping one entry per CDR3 protein, no DNA. This repertoire includes 100,000 to 150,000 distinct CDR3 sequences. Concerning this clonotype itself: Its antigen remains unknown.

This CDR3 spans 17 amino acids. Germline V gene lookup returns CDR1 LGHDT and CDR2 YNNKEL (reference sequence). This receptor was identified in a human donor in good health. Some clones in this sample may be carry-over from other donors' samples. This chain links TRBV3-1 with TRBJ2-1; TCRdb lists TRBD1, though no DNA is available to test this call. The sequenced sample consisted of naive CXCR3- CD8+ T cells from blood. Subset meaning: CD45RO-CCR7+CD27+CD95- naive CD8+ T cells lacking CXCR3 (TNR3-). Here the CDR3 reads CASSQDRLPGVDNEQFF.